This TCR beta chain was documented in a study of blood T cells in healthy people across ages. Germline assignment: CDR1 SGHAT and CDR2 FQNNGV. This CDR3 has 13 amino acids. The trim removed 1 base at V and 9 bases at J, leaving 2 bases unmatched. Primers used in a second PCR of roughly 7 to 12 cycles were a sample-barcoded 5' primer and a J-beta primer mix. Each of the cDNA molecules was tagged by a template-switch adaptor with 12 random nucleotides. TCRdb passed the 5' RACE reads through MiXCR, listing each CDR3 protein once. The sample consists of around 500,000 distinct CDR3 sequences, roughly a quarter of them appearing once. About this clonotype: Its antigen is still unknown.

Study findings and constraints: Long-lived and aged donors differed, with more naive CD4+ cells and higher diversity in the long-lived.

In addition, the sample was reused for a study of T cells of mothers and their children.

Sequences were obtained from blood. The chain couples TRBV11-2 to TRBJ2-1; 8 nucleotides agree with TRBD2. This TCR was recovered from a boy under 10 years old in good health. In DNA, the CDR3 is TGTGCCAGCAGCTTAGTAGCGGGGCCTGAGCAGTTCTTC. Amino acids: CASSLVAGPEQFF.